This paragraph reports one TCR beta chain. Its cognate antigen has yet to be identified. There are no base qualities to consult, and no much larger clone falls within one base. Clipping removes 1 base from V and 2 bases from J, with 6 as the unmatched junction base count. The germline V gene provides CDR1 SGHTA and CDR2 FQGTGA. Spanning cysteine to phenylalanine, the CDR3 consists of 17 amino acids. The kept DNA is CDR3 alone, 51 bases in frame from the first base. To prepare the library, the immunoSEQ multiplex PCR assay was applied. Not all clones reach the TCRdb copy of this immuneACCESS table, which keeps in-frame sequences only. Checked studies attribute under half of the gap to unresolved V genes and leave the rest unexplained. Here the sample has more than 85,000 clones; about 94% occur a single time. The ten largest clones take up approximately 1% of the sample. These data belong to a study of T cell changes during pregnancy in multiple sclerosis (dated by TCRdb to between 2018 and 2020). Turning to the overall study: In women with multiple sclerosis, the researchers looked at how the T cell repertoire shifted as pregnancy progressed.

Here the chain combines TRBV7-3 and TRBJ2-3; a stretch of 10 junction bases matches TRBD1. The source material was peripheral blood, sampled before pregnancy. The sequence was collected from a female donor with multiple sclerosis, enrolled in a pregnancy study. The nucleotides are TGTGCCAGCAGCTTAAGGGTGGGACAGGGGCTCACAGATACGCAGTATTTT. Its protein is CASSLRVGQGLTDTQYF.